This TCR beta chain was documented in a study of T cell changes during pregnancy in multiple sclerosis. Profiled with immunoSEQ multiplex PCR; TCRdb holds only in-frame clones, not every one. The sample lists around 28,000 clones, less than 95% seen once, with around 4.1% in the top ten. Sequences were derived from CD8+ T cells from peripheral blood mononuclear cells, sampled in the second trimester of pregnancy. The clonotype was recovered from a female donor with multiple sclerosis, enrolled in a pregnancy study.

This chain's CDR3 is CASSIAGASNQPQHF. CDR3 bases: TGTGCCAGTAGTATCGCGGGGGCAAGCAATCAGCCCCAGCATTTT. V usage is TRBV19 and J usage is TRBJ1-5, with D perhaps matching TRBD1 (6 bases). The V end lost 3 bases, the J end lost 1 base, and 10 bases lay between the germline ends. CDR3 length equals 15 residues. CDR1 and CDR2 (germline): LNHDA, SQIVND (reference sequence).